This T cell receptor beta chain was sequenced during a study of monozygotic twins with inflammatory bowel disease. In germline, CDR1 is LGHDT, CDR2 YNNKEL (reference sequence). The CDR3 contains 14 residues. TCRdb reprocessed the 5' RACE reads and stores each CDR3 protein as one record, lacking DNA. This sample's table reports about 420,000 distinct CDR3 sequences. Blood samples of roughly 2.5 ml were drawn from every donor. The sequenced sample consisted of blood. The chain employs TRBV3-1 and TRBJ1-5. The source is a human donor with ulcerative colitis or Crohn's disease, or a healthy co-twin of an affected twin (not recorded which). The CDR3: CASSPTTTLQPQHF.